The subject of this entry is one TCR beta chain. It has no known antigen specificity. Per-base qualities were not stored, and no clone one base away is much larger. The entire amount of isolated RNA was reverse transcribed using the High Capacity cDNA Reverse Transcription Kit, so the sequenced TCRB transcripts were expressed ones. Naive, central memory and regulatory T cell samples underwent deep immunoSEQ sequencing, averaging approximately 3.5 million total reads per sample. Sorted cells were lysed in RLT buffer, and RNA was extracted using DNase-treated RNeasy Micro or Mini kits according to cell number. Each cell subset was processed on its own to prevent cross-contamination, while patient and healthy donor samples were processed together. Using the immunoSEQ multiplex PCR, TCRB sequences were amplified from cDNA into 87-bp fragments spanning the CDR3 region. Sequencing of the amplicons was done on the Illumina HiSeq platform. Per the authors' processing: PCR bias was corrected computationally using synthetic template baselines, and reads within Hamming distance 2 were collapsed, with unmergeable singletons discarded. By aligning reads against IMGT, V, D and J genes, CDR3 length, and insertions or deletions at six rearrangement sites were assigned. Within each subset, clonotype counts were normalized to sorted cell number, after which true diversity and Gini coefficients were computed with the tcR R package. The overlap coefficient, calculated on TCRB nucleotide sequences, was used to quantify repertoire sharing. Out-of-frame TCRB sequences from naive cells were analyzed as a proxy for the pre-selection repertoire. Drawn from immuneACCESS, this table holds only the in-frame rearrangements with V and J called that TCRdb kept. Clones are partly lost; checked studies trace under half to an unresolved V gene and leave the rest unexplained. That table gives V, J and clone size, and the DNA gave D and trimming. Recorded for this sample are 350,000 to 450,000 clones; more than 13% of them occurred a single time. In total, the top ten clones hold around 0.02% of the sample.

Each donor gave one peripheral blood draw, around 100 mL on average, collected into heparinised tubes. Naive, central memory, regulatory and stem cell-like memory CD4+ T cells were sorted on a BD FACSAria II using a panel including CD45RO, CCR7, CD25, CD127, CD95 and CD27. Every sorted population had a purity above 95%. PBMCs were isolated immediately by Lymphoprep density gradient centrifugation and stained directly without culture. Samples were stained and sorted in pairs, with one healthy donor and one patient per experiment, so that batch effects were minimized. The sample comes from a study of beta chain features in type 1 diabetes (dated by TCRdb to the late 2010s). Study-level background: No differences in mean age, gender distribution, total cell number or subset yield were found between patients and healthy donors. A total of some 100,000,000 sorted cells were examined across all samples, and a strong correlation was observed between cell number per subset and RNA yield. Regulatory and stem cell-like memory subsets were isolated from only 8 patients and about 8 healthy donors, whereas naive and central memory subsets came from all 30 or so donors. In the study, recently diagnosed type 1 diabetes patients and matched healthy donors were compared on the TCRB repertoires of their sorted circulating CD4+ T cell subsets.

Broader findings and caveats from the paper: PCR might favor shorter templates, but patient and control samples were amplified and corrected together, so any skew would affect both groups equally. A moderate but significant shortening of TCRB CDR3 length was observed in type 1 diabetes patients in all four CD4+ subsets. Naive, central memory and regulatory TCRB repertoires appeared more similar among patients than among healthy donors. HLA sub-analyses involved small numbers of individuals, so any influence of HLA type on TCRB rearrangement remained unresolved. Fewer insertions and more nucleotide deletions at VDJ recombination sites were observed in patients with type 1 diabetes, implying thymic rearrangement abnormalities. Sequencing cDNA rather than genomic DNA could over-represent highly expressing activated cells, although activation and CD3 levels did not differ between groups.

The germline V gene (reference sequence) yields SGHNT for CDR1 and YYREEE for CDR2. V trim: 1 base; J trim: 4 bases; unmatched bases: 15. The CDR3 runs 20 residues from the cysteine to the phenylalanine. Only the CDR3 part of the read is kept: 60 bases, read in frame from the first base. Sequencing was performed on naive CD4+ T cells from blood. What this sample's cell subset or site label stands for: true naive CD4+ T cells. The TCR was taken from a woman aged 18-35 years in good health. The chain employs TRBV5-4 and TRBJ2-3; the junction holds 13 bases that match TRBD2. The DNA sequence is TGTGCCAGCAGCTTGTCAAGAAGGACTAGCGGGAGTTGGATTGCAGATACGCAGTATTTT. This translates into CASSLSRRTSGSWIADTQYF.